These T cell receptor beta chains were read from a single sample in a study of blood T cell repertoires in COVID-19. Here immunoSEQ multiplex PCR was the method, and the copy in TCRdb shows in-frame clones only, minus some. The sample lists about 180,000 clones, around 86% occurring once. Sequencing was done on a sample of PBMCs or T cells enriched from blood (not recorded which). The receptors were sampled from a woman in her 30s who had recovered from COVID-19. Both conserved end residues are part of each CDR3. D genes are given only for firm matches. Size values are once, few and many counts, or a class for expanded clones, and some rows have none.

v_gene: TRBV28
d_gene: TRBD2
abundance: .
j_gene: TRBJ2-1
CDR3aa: CASSLAGDWYNEQFF
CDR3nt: TGTGCCAGCAGTTTAGCGGGAGATTGGTACAATGAGCAGTTCTTC

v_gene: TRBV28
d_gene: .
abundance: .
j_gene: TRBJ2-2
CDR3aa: CASSFNLLAGHTGELFF
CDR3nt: TGTGCCAGCAGTTTCAATCTCTTGGCAGGGCACACCGGGGAGCTGTTTTTT

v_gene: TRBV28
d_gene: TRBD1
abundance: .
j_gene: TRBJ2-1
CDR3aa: CASSSSSGGLNEQFF
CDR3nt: TGTGCCAGCAGTTCATCCTCAGGGGGTCTCAATGAGCAGTTCTTC

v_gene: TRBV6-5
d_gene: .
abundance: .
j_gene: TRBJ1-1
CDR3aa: CASTLVSGAFF
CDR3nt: TGTGCCAGCACTTTAGTCTCCGGAGCTTTCTTT

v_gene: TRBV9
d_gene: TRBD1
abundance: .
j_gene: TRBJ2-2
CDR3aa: CASSPWTGTIENTGELFF
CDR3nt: TGTGCCAGCAGCCCGTGGACAGGGACAATTGAAAACACCGGGGAGCTGTTTTTT

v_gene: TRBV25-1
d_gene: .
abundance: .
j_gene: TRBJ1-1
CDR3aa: CASSEGDLQAFF
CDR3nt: TGTGCCAGCAGTGAGGGAGATCTTCAAGCTTTCTTT

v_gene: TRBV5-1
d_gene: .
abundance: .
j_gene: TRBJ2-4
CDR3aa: CASRPDSYQAKNIQYF
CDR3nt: TGCGCCAGCAGACCTGACAGCTATCAAGCCAAAAACATTCAGTACTTC

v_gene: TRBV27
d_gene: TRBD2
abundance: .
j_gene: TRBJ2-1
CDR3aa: CASWRPTSGTGNEQFF
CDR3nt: TGTGCCAGCTGGCGACCGACTAGCGGGACTGGGAATGAGCAGTTCTTC

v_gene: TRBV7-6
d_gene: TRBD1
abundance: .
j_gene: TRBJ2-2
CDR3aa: CASSLGTGNTGELFF
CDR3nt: TGTGCCAGCAGCTTAGGGACAGGGAACACCGGGGAGCTGTTTTTT

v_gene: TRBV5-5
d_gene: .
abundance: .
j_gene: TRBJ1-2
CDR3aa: CASSLDRVNYGYTF
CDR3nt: TGTGCCAGCAGCTTGGACAGGGTTAACTATGGCTACACCTTC

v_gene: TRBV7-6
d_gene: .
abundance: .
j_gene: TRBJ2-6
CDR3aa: CASSPARASGANVLTF
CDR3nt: TGTGCCAGCAGCCCGGCGAGGGCCTCTGGGGCCAACGTCCTGACTTTC

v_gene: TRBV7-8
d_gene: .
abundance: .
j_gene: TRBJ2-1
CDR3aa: CASSFRNRDSSYNEQFF
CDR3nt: TGTGCCAGCAGCTTCCGTAACCGGGACTCCTCTTACAATGAGCAGTTCTTC

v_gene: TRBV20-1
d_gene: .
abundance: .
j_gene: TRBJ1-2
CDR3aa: CSASLQGYYGYTF
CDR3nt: TGCAGTGCTAGTTTGCAGGGGTACTATGGCTACACCTTC

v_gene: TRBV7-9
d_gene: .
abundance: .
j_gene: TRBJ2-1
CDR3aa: CASSLQGLFNEQFF
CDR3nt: TGTGCCAGCAGCTTACAGGGGTTATTCAATGAGCAGTTCTTC

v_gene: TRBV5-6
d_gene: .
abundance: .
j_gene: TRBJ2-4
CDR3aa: CASSLFGLAKNIQYF
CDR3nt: TGTGCCAGCAGCTTGTTTGGACTAGCCAAAAACATTCAGTACTTC

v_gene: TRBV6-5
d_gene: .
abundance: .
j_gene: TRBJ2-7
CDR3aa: CASSRARLDEQYF
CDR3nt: TGTGCCAGCAGTCGAGCCCGACTCGACGAGCAGTACTTC

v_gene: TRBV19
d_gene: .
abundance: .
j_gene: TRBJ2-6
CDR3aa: CASTLERSGANVLTF
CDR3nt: TGTGCCAGTACCCTTGAGAGGTCTGGGGCCAACGTCCTGACTTTC

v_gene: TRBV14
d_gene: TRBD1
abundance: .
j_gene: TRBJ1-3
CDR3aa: CASSQPGQGRNTIYF
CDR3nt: TGTGCCAGCAGCCAGCCGGGACAGGGAAGAAACACCATATATTTT

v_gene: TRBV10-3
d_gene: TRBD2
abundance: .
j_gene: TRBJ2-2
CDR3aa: CAMKRTSGSPGELFF
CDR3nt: TGTGCCATGAAGCGGACTAGCGGGAGTCCCGGGGAGCTGTTTTTT

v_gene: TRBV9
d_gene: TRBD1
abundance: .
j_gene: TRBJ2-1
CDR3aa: CASSVSGTGIPSFF
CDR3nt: TGTGCCAGCAGCGTATCCGGGACAGGGATCCCCTCGTTCTTC

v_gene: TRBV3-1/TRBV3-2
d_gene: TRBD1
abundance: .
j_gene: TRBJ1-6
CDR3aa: CASSRRDSSYNSPLHF
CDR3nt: TGTGCCAGCAGCCGACGGGACAGCTCCTATAATTCACCCCTCCACTTT

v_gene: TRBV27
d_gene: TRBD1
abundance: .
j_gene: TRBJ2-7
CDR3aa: CASSQLDRGSPYEQYF
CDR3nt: TGTGCCAGCAGCCAACTTGACAGGGGATCCCCCTACGAGCAGTACTTC

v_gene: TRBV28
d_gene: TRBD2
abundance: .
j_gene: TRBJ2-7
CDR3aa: CASRKTSGRFSEQYF
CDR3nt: TGTGCCAGCAGAAAGACTAGCGGGAGATTCAGCGAGCAGTACTTC

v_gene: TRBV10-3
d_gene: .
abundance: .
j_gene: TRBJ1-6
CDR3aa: CAISEKGVDLSPLHF
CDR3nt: TGTGCCATCAGTGAAAAGGGGGTGGATTTATCACCCCTCCACTTT

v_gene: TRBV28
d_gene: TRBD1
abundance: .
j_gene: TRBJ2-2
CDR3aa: CASSSGTVYGELFF
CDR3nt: TGTGCCAGCAGTTCCGGGACAGTGTACGGGGAGCTGTTTTTT

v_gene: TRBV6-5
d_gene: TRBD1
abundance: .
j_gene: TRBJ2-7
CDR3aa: CASNRGPPYEQYF
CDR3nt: TGTGCCAGTAACAGGGGTCCCCCATACGAGCAGTACTTC

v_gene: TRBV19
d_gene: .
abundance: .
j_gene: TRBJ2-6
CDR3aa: CASSRSGQTGAGANVLTF
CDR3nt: TGTGCCAGTAGTCGGTCCGGACAGACTGGGGCTGGGGCCAACGTCCTGACTTTC

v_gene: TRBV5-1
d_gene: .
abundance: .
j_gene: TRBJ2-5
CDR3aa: CASSSRSEETQYF
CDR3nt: TGCGCCAGCAGCTCCCGATCGGAAGAGACCCAGTACTTC

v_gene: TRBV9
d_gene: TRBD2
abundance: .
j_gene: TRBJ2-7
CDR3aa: CASSMGTSTSYEQYF
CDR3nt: TGTGCCAGCAGTATGGGGACTAGTACTTCCTACGAGCAGTACTTC

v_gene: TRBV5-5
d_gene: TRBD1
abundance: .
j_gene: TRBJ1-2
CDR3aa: CASSPRTGLFGASYGYTF
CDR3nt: TGTGCCAGCAGCCCCCGGACAGGGTTGTTTGGGGCCTCCTATGGCTACACCTTC

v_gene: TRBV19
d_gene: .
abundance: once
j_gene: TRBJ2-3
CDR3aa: CASSPGDFGSFSTDTQYF
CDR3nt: TGTGCCAGTAGTCCAGGTGATTTCGGGAGTTTTAGCACAGATACGCAGTATTTT

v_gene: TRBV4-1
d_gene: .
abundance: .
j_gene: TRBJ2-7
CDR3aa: CASSQDYPYEQYF
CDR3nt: TGCGCCAGCAGCCAAGATTATCCCTACGAGCAGTACTTC

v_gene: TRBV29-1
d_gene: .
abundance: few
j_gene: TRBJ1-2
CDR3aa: CSVEDGVNYGYTF
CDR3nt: TGCAGCGTTGAGGACGGGGTTAACTATGGCTACACCTTC

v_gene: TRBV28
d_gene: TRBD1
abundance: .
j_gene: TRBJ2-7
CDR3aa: CASRTDRAKHEQYF
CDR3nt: TGTGCCAGCAGGACGGACAGGGCGAAACACGAGCAGTACTTC

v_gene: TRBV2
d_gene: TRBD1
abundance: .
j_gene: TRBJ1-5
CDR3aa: CASSPDRSDQPQHF
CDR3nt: TGTGCCAGCAGTCCGGACAGGTCTGATCAGCCCCAGCATTTT

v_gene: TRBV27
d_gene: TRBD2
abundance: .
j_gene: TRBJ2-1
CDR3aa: CASSLIAGGYNEQFF
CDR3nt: TGTGCCAGCAGTCTCATAGCGGGAGGTTACAATGAGCAGTTCTTC

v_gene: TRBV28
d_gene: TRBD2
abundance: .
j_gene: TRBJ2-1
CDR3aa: CASSFRLAGVGPKGNEQFF
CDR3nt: TGTGCCAGCAGTTTTAGACTAGCGGGAGTAGGACCTAAAGGTAATGAGCAGTTCTTC

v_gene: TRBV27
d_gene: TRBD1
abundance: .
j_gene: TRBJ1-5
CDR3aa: CASSPTYGTGGNQPQHF
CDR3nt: TGTGCCAGCAGTCCAACCTACGGGACAGGGGGCAATCAGCCCCAGCATTTT

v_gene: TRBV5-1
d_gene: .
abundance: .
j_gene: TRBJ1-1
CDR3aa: CASSLLERNTEAFF
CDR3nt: TGCGCCAGCAGCTTATTGGAGAGGAACACTGAAGCTTTCTTT